The 29 T cell receptor beta chains below were found in one sample sequenced in a study of blood T cell repertoires in COVID-19. Assay used: immunoSEQ multiplex PCR; TCRdb lists only in-frame clones, some missing. The sample lists about 230,000 clones, approximately 80% occurring once. The specimen was peripheral blood. Source of these receptors: a man between 35 and 55 years old with acute or convalescent COVID-19.

Comments on this clone: Other nucleotide sequences from this sample produce the same CDR3. This chain joins TRBV9 and TRBJ2-1; the D is unclear. Germline CDR1 is SGDLS and CDR2 is YYNGEE. The CDR3 is 15 residues long. V was trimmed by 4 bases and J by 0 bases, leaving 11 bases between them. The CDR3 loop reads CASSPRQTSYNEQFF. CDR3 coding DNA: TGTGCCAGCAGCCCAAGACAAACCTCCTACAATGAGCAGTTCTTC. Full variable domain (missing parts from reference TRBV9 and TRBJ2-1): DSGVTQTPKHLITATGQRVTLRCSPRSGDLSVYWYQQSLDQGLQFLIQYYNGEERAKGNILERFSAQQFPDLHSELNLSSLELGDSALYFCASSPRQTSYNEQFFGPGTRLTVL.

This chain uses TRBV5-1 with TRBJ2-7; 7 bases align to TRBD2. The V and J ends lost 1 base and 7 bases, in that order; junction bases with no gene match: 11. CDR1 is SGHRS and CDR2 is YFSETQ in the germline V gene. The CDR3 contains 15 residues. This CDR3 is CASSLSSGPLGEQYF. The CDR3 nucleotides are TGCGCCAGCAGCTTGTCTAGCGGCCCCCTAGGGGAGCAGTACTTC.

The chain uses TRBV19 and TRBJ1-1, with D uncertain. The germline CDR1 and CDR2 sequences are LNHDA and SQIVND (reference sequence). The CDR3 spans 13 residues. V shed 5 bases and J shed 0 bases, with 7 bases lying between them. CDR3 in amino acids: CASSGVMNTEAFF. CDR3 sequence (DNA): TGTGCCAGTAGTGGAGTAATGAACACTGAAGCTTTCTTT. Full variable domain (outside the CDR3, taken from reference TRBV19 and TRBJ1-1): DGGITQSPKYLFRKEGQNVTLSCEQNLNHDAMYWYRQDPGQGLRLIYYSQIVNDFQKGDIAEGYSVSREKKESFPLTVTSAQKNPTAFYLCASSGVMNTEAFFGQGTRLTVV.

This rearrangement joins TRBV30 to TRBJ2-3; TRBD1 aligns across 7 bases. V shed 4 bases, J shed 1 base, and the junction held 5 bases outside the gene matches. This CDR3 has 14 amino acids. Germline V gives CDR1 GTSNPN, CDR2 SVGIG (reference sequence). CDR3 nucleotide sequence: TGTGCCTGGAAGGCAGGGACAGGCACAGATACGCAGTATTTT. As protein: CAWKAGTGTDTQYF.

The chain is built from TRBV5-1 and TRBJ1-2, with 12 bases lining up with TRBD1. Germline CDR1 reads SGHRS; CDR2 reads YFSETQ. V lost 4 bases to trimming and J lost 14 bases; unmatched junction nucleotides: 12. The CDR3 covers 14 residues. The CDR3 sequence: CASSPGRDRGPCTF. In DNA form, the CDR3 reads TGCGCCAGCAGCCCTGGCCGGGACAGGGGGCCATGTACCTTC.

This sequence joins TRBV5-3 and TRBJ1-6; D is ambiguous. TRBV5-3 is flagged as an ORF with uncertain function. This CDR3 is built from 15 residues. Deletions cut 4 bases from V and 8 bases from J, with 16 bases between. CDR3 region: CARSPGFPRDSPLHF. Here the CDR3 DNA reads TGTGCCAGAAGCCCGGGGTTTCCTCGGGATTCACCCCTCCACTTT.

The rearrangement uses TRBV19 and TRBJ2-3; D may be TRBD1 (5 bases). Germline V gene sequence: CDR1 LNHDA, CDR2 SQIVND (reference sequence). Trimming removed 5 bases from V and 0 bases from J, with 12 bases in between. The CDR3 loop spans 15 amino acids. The CDR3 sequence is CASSAAGFSTDTQYF. The CDR3 region has the DNA TGTGCCAGTAGTGCCGCAGGGTTTAGCACAGATACGCAGTATTTT.

This clone was picked up many times. The germline gene is not matched at one end of the junction; a read error may be the cause. The gene calls are TRBV6-5 and TRBJ1-1; D is undetermined. The CDR3 totals 11 residues. Germline CDR1 is MNHEY and CDR2 is SVGAGI. The CDR3 sequence is CASSRNAEAFF. CDR3 in DNA: TGTGCCAGCTCGCGGAACGCTGAAGCTTTCTTT.

The V and J genes are TRBV5-1 and TRBJ2-2; D perhaps matches TRBD2 (5 bases). Trimming stripped 5 bases from V and 4 bases from J, with 9 bases between. Per the germline V gene, CDR1 is SGHRS and CDR2 is YFSETQ. The CDR3 covers 13 residues. The CDR3 loop is CASRDGSTGELFF. The DNA for the CDR3 is TGCGCCAGCAGGGATGGGAGCACCGGGGAGCTGTTTTTT.

J is TRBJ2-3 and V is TRBV13; a weak D match, TRBD2 (5 bases). Deletions cut 5 bases from V and 0 bases from J, with 27 bases between. Germline CDR1 reads PRHDT; CDR2 reads FYEKMQ (reference sequence). This CDR3 has 20 amino acids. CDR3 sequence (DNA): TGTGCCAGCAGCCCCCCGGATGTTGCGGAGACCCGACTAAGCACAGATACGCAGTATTTT. This gives the protein CASSPPDVAETRLSTDTQYF.

This rearrangement joins TRBV5-1 to TRBJ1-2, with 7 bases matching TRBD1. Germline V gene data show CDR1 as SGHRS and CDR2 as YFSETQ. The CDR3 runs to 14 residues. V dropped 0 bases and J dropped 7; count of bases not matched to a gene: 6. CDR3 coding DNA: TGCGCCAGCAGCTTGGAGGGCAGGGGGTCTGGCTACACCTTC. The encoded protein is CASSLEGRGSGYTF.

The V call is TRBV28, the J call TRBJ1-4; D is ambiguous. The CDR3 length is 12 residues. In germline, CDR1 is MDHEN, CDR2 SYDVKM. Trimming pared 6 bases from V and 7 bases from J, leaving 9 bases between. CDR3 DNA sequence: TGTGCCAGCAGGGCTTCAGTTGAAAAACTGTTTTTT. Its protein is CASRASVEKLFF.

The chain is built from TRBV9 and TRBJ2-2, with 7 bases lining up with TRBD2. With 4 bases clipped from V and 1 base from J, the junction kept 7 bases outside the gene matches. CDR1 is SGDLS, CDR2 YYNGEE, per germline. The CDR3 length is 16 residues. The CDR3 DNA follows: TGTGCCAGCAGCCCCCCAGCGGGAATGAACACCGGGGAGCTGTTTTTT. This sequence encodes CASSPPAGMNTGELFF.

The V and J genes are TRBV6-5 and TRBJ2-3, with 9 bases identical to TRBD1. Trimming cost V 4 bases and J 1 base; bases outside gene matches: 6. The CDR3 has 16 residues. Germline V gene sequence: CDR1 MNHEY, CDR2 SVGAGI. The CDR3 is CASSFRRQGGTDTQYF. CDR3 bases: TGTGCCAGCAGTTTTAGAAGACAGGGGGGCACAGATACGCAGTATTTT.

The chain links TRBV7-2 to TRBJ1-1; tentatively, D is TRBD1 (5 bases). This CDR3 comprises 13 residues. V was clipped by 5 bases and J by 4 bases, with 11 bases between them. Germline V gene data show CDR1 as SGHTA and CDR2 as FQGNSA. The CDR3 DNA is TGTGCCAGCAGCCCCGGACAAGTCACTGAAGCTTTCTTT. The encoded protein is CASSPGQVTEAFF.

This clone was seen a handful of times. This rearrangement joins TRBV29-1 to TRBJ2-7; 8 positions match TRBD2. Germline loops: CDR1 SQVTM, CDR2 ANQGSEA. V lost 5 bases, J lost 1 base, and 19 bases stayed unmatched. The CDR3 is made up of 18 amino acids. CDR3: CSVTNPTSGPGRSYEQYF. The CDR3 DNA reads TGCAGCGTTACAAACCCTACTAGCGGCCCTGGGAGGTCCTACGAGCAGTACTTC.

As to this clone: Other DNA sequences in this specimen translate into the identical CDR3. The CDR3 sequence is CASSLSGQGYGYTF. In DNA form, the CDR3 reads TGTGCCAGCAGTTTATCCGGACAGGGCTATGGCTACACCTTC. The chain couples TRBV27 to TRBJ1-2; 8 bases match TRBD1. The CDR3 is 14 amino acids. Germline lookup yields CDR1 MNHEY and CDR2 SMNVEV (reference sequence). V gave up 0 bases and J gave up 4 bases; unmatched junction bases: 1.

V and J are TRBV7-9 and TRBJ2-5, with 10 bases identical to TRBD1. The V gene end was trimmed by 5 bases and the J gene end by 4 bases; junction bases not matched to a gene: 4. Germline V gives CDR1 SEHNR, CDR2 FQNEAQ (reference sequence). There are 14 residues in the CDR3. The CDR3 sequence is CASSPWDRGETQYF. The CDR3 DNA is TGTGCCAGCAGCCCTTGGGACAGGGGAGAGACCCAGTACTTC.

This chain links TRBV3-1 (or the pseudogene TRBV3-2) with TRBJ1-4; 7 bases fit TRBD1. The V and J ends lost 2 bases and 8 bases, in that order; junction bases with no gene match: 8. This CDR3 spans 15 amino acids. Germline values: CDR1 LGHDT, CDR2 YNNKEL (reference sequence). CDR3 DNA: TGTGCCAGCAGCCAAAGACAGGGTTCAGGGGAAAAACTGTTTTTT. This gives the protein CASSQRQGSGEKLFF.

The chain recombines TRBV5-6 with TRBJ2-5, with TRBD2 matching 9 bases. The V and J ends lost 2 bases and 5 bases, in that order; junction bases with no gene match: 7. This CDR3 region has 15 residues. Per the germline V gene, CDR1 is SGHDT and CDR2 is YYEEEE. The CDR3 nucleotides read TGTGCCAGCAGCTTTGTAGCGGGAGCCGGGGAGACCCAGTACTTC. Translated, it gives CASSFVAGAGETQYF. The variable domain in full, with the rest retrieved from reference TRBV5-6 and TRBJ2-5, is DAGVTQSPTHLIKTRGQQVTLRCSPKSGHDTVSWYQQALGQGPQFIFQYYEEEERQRGNFPDRFSGHQFPNYSSELNVNALLLGDSALYLCASSFVAGAGETQYFGPGTRLLVL.

This chain joins TRBV19 and TRBJ2-7, with a possible D match to TRBD2 (5 bases). Trimming shortened V by 5 bases and J by 3 bases, and 11 bases separated the two germline ends. Germline assignment: CDR1 LNHDA and CDR2 SQIVND (reference sequence). The CDR3 has 13 amino acids. The CDR3 DNA reads as TGTGCCAGTAGTCCCCGGGAAGACTACGAGCAGTACTTC. Amino acids: CASSPREDYEQYF.

CDR3 in DNA: TGTGCCAGCAGCGCAGGTCAAAAAAGGACAGGGGATGGCTACACCTTC. Residues: CASSAGQKRTGDGYTF. The V and J genes are TRBV3-1 (or the pseudogene TRBV3-2) and TRBJ1-2; 9 nucleotides agree with TRBD1. CDR3 length equals 16 residues. The trim removed 5 bases at V and 6 bases at J, leaving 13 bases unmatched. The V gene's germline CDR1 is LGHDT and CDR2 YNNKEL (reference sequence).

This rearrangement joins TRBV14 to TRBJ2-3, with D possibly matching TRBD2 (6 bases). Germline CDR1 reads SGHDN; CDR2 reads FVKESK. The CDR3 is 15 residues long. Trimming removed 2 bases from V and 4 bases from J, with 13 bases in between. The chain's CDR3 is CASSQRRVGPDTQYF. The CDR3 nucleotides are TGTGCCAGCAGCCAACGGAGGGTAGGCCCAGATACGCAGTATTTT.

The V gene is TRBV4-1, the J gene TRBJ1-2; D is possibly TRBD1 (5 bases). Looked up from germline, CDR1 is MGHRA and CDR2 is YSYEKL. This CDR3 region has 17 residues. V was cut by 4 bases and J by 3 bases, with 21 bases left in between. The CDR3: CASSRAPYRDSYYGYTF. CDR3 DNA sequence: TGCGCCAGCAGCCGGGCCCCCTACCGGGACTCATACTATGGCTACACCTTC.

The rearrangement links TRBV10-3 to TRBJ1-1, with D hard to call. This CDR3 is built from 13 residues. Deletions cut 4 bases from V and 1 base from J, with 7 bases between. Germline V gene data show CDR1 as ENHRY and CDR2 as SYGVKD. The CDR3 sequence is CAISGRSNTEAFF. CDR3 sequence (DNA): TGTGCCATCAGTGGCAGGTCGAACACTGAAGCTTTCTTT.

V gene TRBV7-8 combines with J gene TRBJ2-5; D is unresolved. There are 15 residues in the CDR3. The V end was cut by 5 bases, the J end by 2 bases, with 15 bases between. CDR1 SGHVS and CDR2 FQNEAQ come from the germline V gene. This CDR3 reads CASSPRGPIQETQYF. The CDR3 coding sequence is TGTGCCAGCAGCCCCCGCGGCCCCATTCAAGAGACCCAGTACTTC.

The chain couples TRBV6-2 or TRBV6-3 to TRBJ2-7, with TRBD2 identical over 11 bases. The CDR3 loop spans 15 amino acids. J gave up 5 bases and V 6 bases, and 9 bases lay outside the gene matches. CDR1 and CDR2 (germline): MNHEY, SVGEGT. The CDR3 region has the DNA TGTGCCAGCAGCCAACTAGCGGGAGTTAACCACGAGCAGTACTTC. It specifies CASSQLAGVNHEQYF.

The chain combines TRBV7-6 with TRBJ2-1; D might be TRBD1 (7 bases). CDR1 is SGHVS and CDR2 is FNYEAQ in the germline V gene. V was pared by 5 bases and J by 4 bases, with 18 bases between. The CDR3 has 16 amino acids. The CDR3 region is CASSPDQGGTYNEQFF. As DNA, the CDR3 is TGTGCCAGCAGCCCCGACCAGGGGGGAACTTACAATGAGCAGTTCTTC.

This clone was seen a single time. The genes are TRBV6-1 and TRBJ2-7; D remains unclear. Germline loops: CDR1 MNHNS, CDR2 SASEGT. V lost 3 bases and J 2 bases, leaving 8 bases between the germline ends. The length of the CDR3 is 13 residues. The CDR3 sequence is CASSDPTTYEQYF. As DNA, the CDR3 is TGTGCCAGCAGTGATCCCACAACCTACGAGCAGTACTTC.